These T cell receptor beta chains were read from a single sample in a study of blood T cell repertoires in COVID-19. Method: immunoSEQ multiplex PCR; TCRdb's copy keeps in-frame clones and lacks some. The table records more than 90,000 clones, about 86% of them present only once. What was sequenced was peripheral blood. These receptors all come from a man aged 70 or older who had recovered from COVID-19. The CDR3 runs from the conserved cysteine through the conserved F or W. A D gene is named only where the DNA matches it firmly. Clone size is not always given. Where it is, it says once, few, many or a class for expanded clones.

size: NA; J: TRBJ1-4; D: NA; V: TRBV4-1; CDR3: CASSPTGLSNEKLFF
size: NA; J: TRBJ2-2; D: TRBD1; V: TRBV27; CDR3: CASRSVQGAQTGELFF
size: few; J: TRBJ2-1; D: TRBD2; V: TRBV27; CDR3: CASSLFLAGGFEQFF
size: NA; J: TRBJ2-3; D: NA; V: TRBV12-3/TRBV12-4; CDR3: CASSLVRGDTQYF
size: NA; J: TRBJ1-1; D: TRBD1; V: TRBV5-1; CDR3: CASSSLQGATEAFF
size: NA; J: TRBJ2-7; D: NA; V: TRBV9; CDR3: CASSLGGQAYEQYF
size: NA; J: TRBJ2-3; D: NA; V: TRBV7-2; CDR3: CASSFAQTDTQYF
size: NA; J: TRBJ1-6; D: NA; V: TRBV5-4; CDR3: CASSIGQPNNSPLHF
size: once; J: TRBJ2-2; D: NA; V: TRBV29-1; CDR3: CSVGRRNTGELFF
size: NA; J: TRBJ1-1; D: TRBD1; V: TRBV28; CDR3: CASSSQDRGRTWDTEAFF
size: NA; J: TRBJ1-6; D: NA; V: TRBV5-1; CDR3: CASSLGPGANSPLHF
size: NA; J: TRBJ2-6; D: TRBD1; V: TRBV7-8; CDR3: CASSLIGQGSGANVLTF
size: NA; J: TRBJ1-5; D: NA; V: TRBV28; CDR3: CASSFVAREGQPQHF
size: NA; J: TRBJ2-1; D: TRBD1; V: TRBV7-9; CDR3: CASSFAQGVHNEQFF
size: once; J: TRBJ2-7; D: NA; V: TRBV5-4; CDR3: CASSFGTTYSYEQYF
size: NA; J: TRBJ2-7; D: TRBD1; V: TRBV5-6; CDR3: CASSLGQGNYEQYF
size: NA; J: TRBJ1-2; D: NA; V: TRBV13; CDR3: CASSLGYYGYTF
size: NA; J: TRBJ2-1; D: TRBD2; V: TRBV18; CDR3: CASSPSPSGRYVEQFF
size: NA; J: TRBJ1-1; D: NA; V: TRBV5-4; CDR3: CASSLEGGGTEAFF
size: NA; J: TRBJ2-1; D: TRBD2; V: TRBV7-9; CDR3: CASSPRLAGDEQFF
size: NA; J: TRBJ2-7; D: NA; V: TRBV4-3; CDR3: CASSQQGSGDEQYF
size: NA; J: TRBJ2-7; D: NA; V: TRBV11-2; CDR3: CASSWAGREQYF
size: NA; J: TRBJ2-3; D: TRBD1; V: TRBV7-9; CDR3: CASSLARGRDTQYF
size: NA; J: TRBJ2-1; D: NA; V: TRBV5-1; CDR3: CASSLEQASYNEQFF
size: NA; J: TRBJ2-3; D: TRBD2; V: TRBV23-1; CDR3: CASSHSGADTQYF
size: NA; J: TRBJ2-1; D: TRBD2; V: TRBV27; CDR3: CASTKIGGGVYNEQFF
size: once; J: TRBJ1-1; D: NA; V: TRBV7-3; CDR3: CASSPGQGTAFF
size: NA; J: TRBJ2-7; D: TRBD1; V: TRBV5-1; CDR3: CASSPRTGVYEQYF
size: NA; J: TRBJ1-1; D: TRBD1; V: TRBV29-1; CDR3: CSLRQGGEAFF
size: many; J: TRBJ2-7; D: NA; V: TRBV4-3; CDR3: CASSQEIGRMNEQYF
size: NA; J: TRBJ2-5; D: TRBD2; V: TRBV7-6; CDR3: CASSLKAGGKLGTQYF
size: NA; J: TRBJ2-3; D: NA; V: TRBV24-1; CDR3: CATGDTFDTDTQYF
size: NA; J: TRBJ1-1; D: TRBD1; V: TRBV2; CDR3: CASDPGLTGGVEAFF
size: NA; J: TRBJ1-1; D: NA; V: TRBV5-1; CDR3: CASSLASTQNTEAFF
size: NA; J: TRBJ1-5; D: TRBD1; V: TRBV6-1; CDR3: CASSAVSGGSGQPQHF
size: NA; J: TRBJ2-1; D: NA; V: TRBV7-6; CDR3: CASSRPAGLTSSYNEQFF
size: NA; J: TRBJ2-7; D: NA; V: TRBV2; CDR3: CASSVGGLPSYEQYF
size: NA; J: TRBJ1-2; D: NA; V: TRBV6-5; CDR3: CASRQNYGYTF
size: NA; J: TRBJ2-1; D: TRBD2; V: TRBV15; CDR3: CATSRDMRGESSGGPYNEQFF
size: NA; J: TRBJ2-5; D: TRBD2; V: TRBV19; CDR3: CASSMGASGYQETQYF
size: NA; J: TRBJ2-1; D: NA; V: TRBV7-9; CDR3: CASSSLRNEQFF
size: NA; J: TRBJ1-2; D: NA; V: TRBV6-1; CDR3: CASSELGAYGYTF
size: NA; J: TRBJ2-7; D: TRBD2; V: TRBV28; CDR3: CASSIQRESYEQYF
size: NA; J: TRBJ2-3; D: TRBD1; V: TRBV27; CDR3: CASSDRAITDTQYF
size: NA; J: TRBJ1-6; D: NA; V: TRBV27; CDR3: CASSLVRGRNNSPLHF